This entry describes one T cell receptor beta chain. Its specificity is unknown. This CDR3 is 13 amino acids long. J gave up 2 bases and V 5 bases, and 2 bases lay outside the gene matches. Per germline, CDR1 LNHDA and CDR2 SQIVND (reference sequence). The PCR ran on 60 Vbeta and 13 Jbeta primers. Sequencing was performed with immunoSEQ multiplex PCR; in TCRdb, only in-frame clones are kept and a portion is missing. The table includes 170,000 or so clones, 70% to 80% detected once. The data belong to a study of cytomegalovirus exposure and HLA in healthy donors. General study results and limits: What TCR beta sequences reportedly achieved was accurate prediction of HLA-A and HLA-B alleles in most subjects.

Sample: PBMCs. This TCR came from a woman aged 55-75 years in good health and CMV-seropositive. The chain links TRBV19 to TRBJ1-2; TRBD1 matches at 7 bases. The CDR3 region is CASSPDRNYGYTF. Written as DNA, the CDR3 is TGTGCCAGTAGTCCGGACAGGAACTATGGCTACACCTTC.